A single sample is the source of the 3 T cell receptor beta chains below, sequenced in a study of blood T cell repertoires in COVID-19. Produced via immunoSEQ multiplex PCR; TCRdb's table is partial and in-frame only. The sample has roughly 290,000 clones; about 85% are singletons. The sequencing input was peripheral blood. All receptors derive from a human donor with COVID-19, enrolled during active disease. The donor label of this sample is uncertain.

The genes are TRBV14 and TRBJ2-1, with TRBD1 as a possible D gene (6 bases). This CDR3 comprises 13 residues. V was clipped by 4 bases and J by 7 bases, with 11 bases between them. Germline loops: CDR1 SGHDN, CDR2 FVKESK. The CDR3: CASSRSRGNEQFF. CDR3 nucleotides: TGTGCCAGCAGCCGATCCAGGGGTAATGAGCAGTTCTTC. The variable domain in full, completed from reference TRBV14 and TRBJ2-1, reads EAGVTQFPSHSVIEKGQTVTLRCDPISGHDNLYWYRRVMGKEIKFLLHFVKESKQDESGMPNNRFLAERTGGTYSTLKVQPAELEDSGVYFCASSRSRGNEQFFGPGTRLTVL.

The chain carries TRBV5-4 and TRBJ2-5; the D gene is possibly TRBD2 (6 bases). V was pared by 4 bases and J by 4 bases, with 20 bases between. Per germline, CDR1 SGHNT and CDR2 YYREEE (reference sequence). This CDR3 is 16 amino acids long. CDR3 DNA: TGTGCCAGCAGCCAAGCAGGGACTCGGCTGGTAGAGACCCAGTACTTC. Protein: CASSQAGTRLVETQYF.

The V and J genes are TRBV3-1 (or the pseudogene TRBV3-2) and TRBJ1-1; D may be TRBD1 (6 bases). The germline V gene encodes CDR1 LGHDT and CDR2 YNNKEL (reference sequence). The ends were cut back, 5 bases at V and 5 bases at J, with 12 bases in the middle. This CDR3 is 13 amino acids long. CDR3 bases: TGTGCCAGCAGCTCAATCAGGGGAACTGAAGCTTTCTTT. Amino acids: CASSSIRGTEAFF.